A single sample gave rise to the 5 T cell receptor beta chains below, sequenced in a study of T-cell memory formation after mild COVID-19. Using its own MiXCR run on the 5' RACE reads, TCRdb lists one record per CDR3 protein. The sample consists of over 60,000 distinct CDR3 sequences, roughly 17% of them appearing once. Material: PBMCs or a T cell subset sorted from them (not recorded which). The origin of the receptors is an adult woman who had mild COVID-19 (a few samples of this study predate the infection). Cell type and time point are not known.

The chain's CDR3 is CACDPLSNYEQYF. The CDR3 DNA is TGTGCCTGCGATCCTCTCAGCAACTACGAGCAGTACTTC. The V gene is TRBV30, the J gene TRBJ2-7, with D hard to call. This CDR3 contains 13 residues. Between the trimmed V and J ends, which lost 6 bases and 3 bases, there was a span of 15 bases. Per germline, CDR1 GTSNPN and CDR2 SVGIG (reference sequence).

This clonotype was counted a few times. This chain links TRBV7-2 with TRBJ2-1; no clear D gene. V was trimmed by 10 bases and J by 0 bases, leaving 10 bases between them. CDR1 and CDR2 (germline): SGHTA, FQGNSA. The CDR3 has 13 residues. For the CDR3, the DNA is TGTGCCACCGGAGACCGCTCCTACAATGAGCAGTTCTTC. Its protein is CATGDRSYNEQFF.

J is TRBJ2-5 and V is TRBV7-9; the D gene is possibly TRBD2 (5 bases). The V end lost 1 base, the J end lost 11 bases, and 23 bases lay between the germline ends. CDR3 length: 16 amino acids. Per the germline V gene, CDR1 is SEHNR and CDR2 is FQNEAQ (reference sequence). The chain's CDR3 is CASSLVAPDSGLKQYF. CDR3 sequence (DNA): TGTGCCAGCAGCTTAGTGGCACCCGACTCCGGACTTAAGCAGTACTTC. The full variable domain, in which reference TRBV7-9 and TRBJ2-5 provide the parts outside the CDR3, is DTGVSQNPRHKITKRGQNVTFRCDPISEHNRLYWYRQTLGQGPEFLTYFQNEAQLEKSRLLSDRFSAERPKGSFSTLEIQRTEQGDSAMYLCASSLVAPDSGLKQYFGPGTRLLVL.

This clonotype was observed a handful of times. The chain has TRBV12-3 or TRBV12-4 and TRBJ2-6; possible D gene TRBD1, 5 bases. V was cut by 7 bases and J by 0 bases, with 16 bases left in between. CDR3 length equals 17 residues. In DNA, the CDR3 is TGTGCCAGCACCCCCGACAGACCCGACTCTGGGGCCAACGTCCTGACTTTC. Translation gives CASTPDRPDSGANVLTF.

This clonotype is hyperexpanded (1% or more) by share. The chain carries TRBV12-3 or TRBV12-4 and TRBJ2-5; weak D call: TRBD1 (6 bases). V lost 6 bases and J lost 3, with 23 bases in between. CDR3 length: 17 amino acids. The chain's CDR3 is CASSLMGARDGKETQYF. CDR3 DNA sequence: TGTGCCAGCAGCCTAATGGGGGCCCGGGACGGCAAAGAGACCCAGTACTTC.